The clone carrying this T cell receptor (beta chain) appeared many times. What it binds is unknown. V lost 6 bases to trimming and J lost 0 bases, with 8 bases between them. This CDR3 spans 14 amino acids. Germline lookup yields CDR1 MNHEY and CDR2 SMNVEV (reference sequence). This specimen belongs to a study of early T cells in non-severe SARS-CoV-2 infection. The wider study: Chains stayed unpaired after sequencing of bulk RNA from unsorted whole blood.

Unique molecular identifiers were attached to individual cDNA molecules. TCRdb analysed the 5' RACE reads with MiXCR anew, one entry per CDR3 protein. The sample includes more than 90,000 distinct CDR3 sequences, approximately 13% of them seen just once. Findings and limits, study-wide: VDJdb matching skewed toward anti-spike CD8 responses, missing private and CD4 specificities.

The rearrangement joins TRBV27 to TRBJ1-4; D gene unclear. The receptor comes from an adult who was a healthcare worker with PCR-confirmed SARS-CoV-2 infection or an uninfected control (not recorded which). Sequencing input: whole blood. The CDR3 sequence: CASRAKATNEKLFF. The CDR3 bases are TGTGCCAGCAGGGCAAAAGCAACTAATGAAAAACTGTTTTTT.